A single sample is the source of the 31 T cell receptor beta chains below, sequenced in a study of shared clonotypes between healthy human individuals. This table comes from immunoSEQ multiplex PCR, and its TCRdb copy is limited to in-frame clones, with some not included. The repertoire includes about 2,500,000 clones, around nine tenths of them detected once, and over 0.12% sits in the top ten. Source material: naive CD4+ T cells sorted from blood. Subset indicated: CD45RA+ positively selected. The source is a man aged 18 to 29 in good health.

Regarding this clone: Additional DNA sequences in this sample encode the identical CDR3. The DNA of the CDR3 is TGTGCCAGCAGGGATCGGGGAAACACCGGGGAGCTGTTTTTT. Its protein is CASRDRGNTGELFF. The gene calls are TRBV2 and TRBJ2-2, with D perhaps matching TRBD2 (5 bases). The CDR3 contains 14 residues. Trimming took off 6 bases at V and 2 bases at J, with 10 bases between the two ends. Germline V lookup: CDR1 SNHLY, CDR2 FYNNEI.

The chain couples TRBV5-4 to TRBJ1-1; D may be TRBD1 (5 bases). Trimming pared 2 bases from V and 4 bases from J, leaving 12 bases between. This CDR3 is 14 amino acids long. Germline CDR1 reads SGHNT; CDR2 reads YYREEE (reference sequence). The CDR3 DNA reads TGTGCCAGCAGCTTTTCAGGGTCGGGCACTGAAGCTTTCTTT. This translates into CASSFSGSGTEAFF.

The chain recombines TRBV30 with TRBJ1-3; D uncertain. Germline values: CDR1 GTSNPN, CDR2 SVGIG (reference sequence). V lost 4 bases, J lost 0 bases, and 7 bases lay in between. The CDR3 loop spans 13 amino acids. CDR3 DNA sequence: TGTGCCTGGAATTTCCGCTCTGGAAACACCATATATTTT. This translates into CAWNFRSGNTIYF. Complete variable domain (other parts from reference TRBV30 and TRBJ1-3): SQTIHQWPATLVQPVGSPLSLECTVEGTSNPNLYWYRQAAGRGLQLLFYSVGIGQISSEVPQNLSASRPQDRQFILSSKKLLLSDSGFYLCAWNFRSGNTIYFGEGSWLTVV.

The chain employs TRBV6-5 and TRBJ2-1; 8 positions agree with TRBD2. Germline V gene data show CDR1 as MNHEY and CDR2 as SVGAGI. There are 15 residues in the CDR3. The J segment lost 8 bases and the V segment lost 6 bases, leaving 12 bases of the junction unmatched. This chain's CDR3 is CASSPARAGAYEQFF. In nucleotides, the CDR3 is TGTGCCAGCAGCCCCGCCCGAGCGGGAGCGTATGAGCAGTTCTTC.

This chain links TRBV4-1 with TRBJ1-5; 8 nucleotides line up with TRBD1. The CDR3 spans 16 residues. The J segment lost 1 base and the V segment lost 4 bases, leaving 6 bases of the junction unmatched. Germline loops: CDR1 MGHRA, CDR2 YSYEKL. CDR3 in amino acids: CASSPYTGGSNQPQHF. The CDR3 bases are TGCGCCAGCAGCCCGTATACAGGGGGAAGCAATCAGCCCCAGCATTTT.

The V gene is TRBV21-1, the J gene TRBJ2-1; the listed D gene, TRBD1, was not tested against the DNA. TRBV21-1 is a recognized pseudogene. The CDR3 has 17 residues. The CDR3 is CASNPGTAYRRNNEQFF. The DNA for the CDR3 is TGTGCCAGCAACCCCGGGACAGCATACAGGAGAAACAATGAGCAGTTCTTC.

V is TRBV5-1 and J is TRBJ1-4; no clear D. Germline-derived CDR1 and CDR2 are SGHRS and YFSETQ. There are 16 residues in the CDR3. Trimming shortened V by 0 bases and J by 0 bases, and 9 bases separated the two germline ends. CDR3 in amino acids: CASSLGATATNEKLFF. The CDR3 DNA reads TGCGCCAGCAGCTTGGGGGCTACAGCAACTAATGAAAAACTGTTTTTT.

This chain uses TRBV5-1 with TRBJ2-3, with TRBD2 matching 12 bases. CDR1 is SGHRS and CDR2 is YFSETQ in the germline V gene. This CDR3 is 17 amino acids long. With 4 bases clipped from V and 0 bases from J, the junction kept 6 bases outside the gene matches. In DNA form, the CDR3 reads TGCGCCAGCAGCGAACTAGCGGGAGGCGGAAGCACAGATACGCAGTATTTT. Translating it yields CASSELAGGGSTDTQYF.

V is TRBV6-5 and J is TRBJ2-7; D gene unclear. Germline lookup yields CDR1 MNHEY and CDR2 SVGAGI. The CDR3 has 12 amino acids. V shed 5 bases and J shed 0 bases, with 5 bases lying between them. In DNA, the CDR3 is TGTGCCAGCAGTGCTCCCTCCTACGAGCAGTACTTC. This sequence encodes CASSAPSYEQYF.

The chain uses TRBV28 and TRBJ2-7; D not resolved. The CDR3 is 15 amino acids. V lost 7 bases and J lost 1, with 17 bases in between. From germline, CDR1 is MDHEN and CDR2 SYDVKM. CDR3 bases: TGTGCCAGCACCAAGATAGAGTGGGGTTCCTACGAGCAGTACTTC. Protein sequence: CASTKIEWGSYEQYF.

The chain recombines TRBV10-1 with TRBJ2-5, with D unresolved. The CDR3 contains 16 residues. CDR1 is WNHNN, CDR2 SYGVQD, per germline (reference sequence). V was pared by 0 bases and J by 1 base, with 12 bases between. CDR3: CASSESCQPIQETQYF. CDR3 coding DNA: TGCGCCAGCAGTGAGTCGTGCCAGCCCATCCAAGAGACCCAGTACTTC.

As regards this clone: Other DNA sequences within the sample encode an identical CDR3. The rearrangement joins TRBV5-1 to TRBJ2-3; TRBD2 agrees at 13 bases. Trimming removed 0 bases from V and 3 bases from J; junction bases left unmatched: 1. The CDR3 covers 16 residues. Germline V lookup: CDR1 SGHRS, CDR2 YFSETQ. Here the CDR3 DNA reads TGCGCCAGCAGCTTGGGGACTAGCGGGAGTACAGATACGCAGTATTTT. Translated: CASSLGTSGSTDTQYF.

V is TRBV20-1 and J is TRBJ2-3; no reliable D call. The germline gives CDR1 DFQATT, CDR2 SNEGSKA (reference sequence). V was shortened by 6 bases and J by 5 bases, with 9 bases between the two germline ends. There are 11 residues in the CDR3. This CDR3 reads CSARFEDTQYF. The DNA of the CDR3 is TGCAGTGCCCGATTTGAAGATACGCAGTATTTT.

This chain uses TRBV7-9 with TRBJ2-3, with a weak D call TRBD2 (5 bases). This CDR3 comprises 12 residues. From germline, CDR1 is SEHNR and CDR2 FQNEAQ (reference sequence). Trimming removed 4 bases at V and 5 bases at J, with 7 bases between. CDR3 sequence (DNA): TGTGCCAGCAGCTGGGAGCAAGATACGCAGTATTTT. Translated, it gives CASSWEQDTQYF. Looking up the rest from reference TRBV7-9 and TRBJ2-3 gives the full variable domain: DTGVSQNPRHKITKRGQNVTFRCDPISEHNRLYWYRQTLGQGPEFLTYFQNEAQLEKSRLLSDRFSAERPKGSFSTLEIQRTEQGDSAMYLCASSWEQDTQYFGPGTRLTVL.

CDR3 sequence: CASSSGQGDGDIQYF. The CDR3 DNA reads as TGCGCCAGCAGCTCCGGACAGGGTGACGGAGACATTCAGTACTTC. The chain has TRBV5-1 and TRBJ2-4; 8 nucleotides agree with TRBD1. Trimming removed 3 bases from V and 8 bases from J; junction bases left unmatched: 10. Per the germline V gene, CDR1 is SGHRS and CDR2 is YFSETQ. The CDR3 is 15 amino acids.

The gene calls are TRBV6-5 and TRBJ2-5, with a tentative D call TRBD1 (6 bases). Between the trimmed V and J ends, which lost 0 bases and 4 bases, there was a span of 12 bases. The CDR3 is made up of 15 amino acids. Per germline, CDR1 MNHEY and CDR2 SVGAGI. CDR3 in DNA: TGTGCCAGCAGTTACTCAGGTACAGGGCGAGAGACCCAGTACTTC. This gives the protein CASSYSGTGRETQYF.

Only one count was recorded for this clone. V is TRBV7-9 and J is TRBJ2-2, with 8 positions matching TRBD1. Unmatched junction bases numbered 5, after V lost 4 bases and J lost 1 base. Germline CDR1 is SEHNR and CDR2 is FQNEAQ (reference sequence). The CDR3 sequence is 16 residues long. The CDR3 DNA follows: TGTGCCAGCAGCTCGCAGGGGGCCTGGAACACCGGGGAGCTGTTTTTT. Protein product: CASSSQGAWNTGELFF.

The chain joins TRBV7-9 to TRBJ1-2, with D possibly TRBD1 on 5 matching bases. Germline CDR1 reads SEHNR; CDR2 reads FQNEAQ (reference sequence). This CDR3 is 15 amino acids long. Trimming stripped 1 base from V and 1 base from J, with 10 bases between. The CDR3 loop reads CASSLGQGINYGYTF. The CDR3 DNA follows: TGTGCCAGCAGCTTAGGTCAGGGAATTAACTATGGCTACACCTTC. The full variable domain, in which reference TRBV7-9 and TRBJ1-2 provide the parts outside the CDR3, is DTGVSQNPRHKITKRGQNVTFRCDPISEHNRLYWYRQTLGQGPEFLTYFQNEAQLEKSRLLSDRFSAERPKGSFSTLEIQRTEQGDSAMYLCASSLGQGINYGYTFGSGTRLTVV.

This clone has a handful of counts. The chain links TRBV5-1 to TRBJ1-2, with no clear D. The V end lost 4 bases, the J end lost 0 bases, and 13 bases lay between the germline ends. The CDR3 contains 15 residues. Germline CDR1 is SGHRS and CDR2 is YFSETQ. The CDR3 loop reads CASSREHGANYGYTF. In nucleotides, the CDR3 is TGCGCCAGCAGCCGGGAACACGGAGCTAACTATGGCTACACCTTC.

Points on this clone: Within the sample, other DNA sequences also encode this same CDR3. V and J are TRBV15 and TRBJ1-5; 11 nucleotides align to TRBD1. V shed 3 bases and J 7 bases; nucleotides not matched to a gene: 5. Germline V CDR1 and CDR2: LNHNV, YYDKDF (reference sequence). This CDR3 spans 15 amino acids. The CDR3, as DNA: TGTGCCACCAGCAGGGGGACAGGGGGAAACCAGCCCCAGCATTTT. Translated: CATSRGTGGNQPQHF.

This clone occurred once. This chain links TRBV7-2 with TRBJ2-2; 10 bases fit TRBD2. CDR1 SGHTA and CDR2 FQGNSA come from the germline V gene. V was pared by 3 bases and J by 6 bases, with 7 bases of the junction left unmatched. The CDR3 has 16 residues. The CDR3 DNA reads as TGTGCCAGCAGCTTCTCAGCGGGAGGGCCCGCCGGGGAGCTGTTTTTT. Translated: CASSFSAGGPAGELFF.

Only a few counts were recorded for this clone. Different DNA sequences within this sample yield the same CDR3. This chain connects TRBV10-3 to TRBJ2-5; D not certain. The V and J ends lost 4 bases and 4 bases respectively, with 4 bases between them. Germline CDR1 ENHRY, CDR2 SYGVKD. The CDR3 runs to 11 residues. CDR3 coding DNA: TGTGCCATCAGTGGAGGAGAGACCCAGTACTTC. It is translated as CAISGGETQYF.

Regarding this clone: A much larger clone differs from this one at a single base, so this may be a read error. This sequence joins TRBV7-9 and TRBJ2-7, with D unresolved. Germline V gene data show CDR1 as SEHNR and CDR2 as FQNEAQ (reference sequence). This CDR3 contains 11 residues. V lost 3 bases, J lost 2 bases, and 2 bases lay in between. In DNA form, the CDR3 reads TGTGCCAGCAGCTTCGCCTACGAGCAGTACTTC. It encodes CASSFAYEQYF.

The chain recombines TRBV2 with TRBJ2-2, with 10 bases aligning to TRBD1. The CDR3 length is 16 residues. Trimming took 6 bases from V and 4 from J; bases not matched to a gene: 8. In germline, CDR1 is SNHLY, CDR2 FYNNEI. CDR3 in amino acids: CASSLGTGVGTGELFF. The CDR3 DNA follows: TGTGCCAGCAGCCTCGGGACAGGGGTGGGCACCGGGGAGCTGTTTTTT.

The chain couples TRBV18 to TRBJ1-1; D is undetermined. The CDR3 is 14 residues long. V gave up 0 bases and J gave up 3 bases, with 8 bases separating them. Per germline, CDR1 KGHSH and CDR2 LQKENI. In DNA form, the CDR3 reads TGTGCCAGCTCACCACCGAACGGGTACACTGAAGCTTTCTTT. Residues: CASSPPNGYTEAFF.

V usage is TRBV6-5 and J usage is TRBJ2-7; D not resolved. This CDR3 is built from 14 residues. Germline-derived CDR1 and CDR2 are MNHEY and SVGAGI. V dropped 2 bases and J dropped 3 bases, with 11 bases sitting between them. The chain's CDR3 is CASSYQAGYYEQYF. The CDR3 DNA is TGTGCCAGCAGTTACCAGGCAGGCTACTACGAGCAGTACTTC.

This chain uses TRBV5-4 with TRBJ2-2; possible D gene TRBD1, 6 bases. The germline gives CDR1 SGHNT, CDR2 YYREEE (reference sequence). This CDR3 is 14 amino acids long. Trimming took off 4 bases at V and 2 bases at J, with 9 bases between the two ends. CDR3 DNA sequence: TGTGCCAGCAGCCCGGGACAAAACACCGGGGAGCTGTTTTTT. It yields the protein CASSPGQNTGELFF.

This rearrangement joins TRBV5-1 to TRBJ2-3; 7 nucleotides align to TRBD2. This CDR3 has 14 amino acids. Trimming at V came to 10 bases and at J to 1 base, leaving 9 bases not matched to a gene. Germline V gives CDR1 SGHRS, CDR2 YFSETQ. This CDR3 reads CAGQASGGTDTQYF. The CDR3 DNA sequence: TGCGCCGGGCAGGCCAGCGGGGGCACAGATACGCAGTATTTT.

The V call is TRBV10-2, the J call TRBJ2-5; D is possibly TRBD2 (7 bases). The CDR3 loop spans 15 amino acids. Germline loops: CDR1 WSHSY, CDR2 SAAADI. Trimming left V 3 bases short and J 4 bases short, with 15 bases between. This CDR3 is CASSDEQGGRETQYF. The CDR3 DNA sequence: TGCGCCAGCAGTGACGAACAGGGAGGGCGAGAGACCCAGTACTTC.

The rearrangement uses TRBV5-4 and TRBJ2-7, with 7 bases fitting TRBD1. This CDR3 has 15 amino acids. Per the germline V gene, CDR1 is SGHNT and CDR2 is YYREEE (reference sequence). V lost 0 bases to trimming and J lost 3 bases; unmatched junction nucleotides: 6. The CDR3 is CASSLGQGVGYEQYF. The DNA for the CDR3 is TGTGCCAGCAGCTTGGGTCAGGGGGTAGGCTACGAGCAGTACTTC.

The chain links TRBV7-2 to TRBJ2-3; tentative D call: TRBD2 (5 bases). The CDR3 sequence is 14 residues long. The germline CDR1 and CDR2 sequences are SGHTA and FQGNSA. Trimming shortened V by 7 bases and J by 0 bases, and 11 bases separated the two germline ends. This CDR3 reads CASKREISTDTQYF. CDR3 coding DNA: TGTGCCAGCAAACGGGAAATTAGCACAGATACGCAGTATTTT.